Each of the 31 T cell receptor beta chains below was sequenced from the same sample in a study of early T cells in non-severe SARS-CoV-2 infection. TCRdb re-derived calls from the 5' RACE reads in MiXCR, one entry per CDR3 protein. The sample has fewer than 30,000 distinct CDR3 sequences; 3.5% to 4.5% are singletons. The sequenced sample was whole blood. These receptors were obtained from an adult who was a healthcare worker with PCR-confirmed SARS-CoV-2 infection or an uninfected control (not recorded which).

This clonotype came up many times. The chain employs TRBV6-6 and TRBJ2-2; D might be TRBD2 (10 bases). This CDR3 spans 20 amino acids. Germline V gene data show CDR1 as MNHNY and CDR2 as SVGAGI (reference sequence). The V end lost 5 bases, the J end lost 5 bases, and 30 bases lay between the germline ends. This chain's CDR3 is CASSHPPGQGHSGRTGELFF. DNA for the CDR3: TGTGCCAGCAGTCACCCCCCGGGACAGGGCCATAGCGGGAGGACCGGGGAGCTGTTTTTT.

This clonotype turned up a few times. The chain has TRBV5-1 and TRBJ1-6, with 8 bases matching TRBD1. The CDR3 spans 16 residues. After removal of 1 base from V and 5 bases from J, the junction contained 5 bases not matched to a gene. Germline values: CDR1 SGHRS, CDR2 YFSETQ. The CDR3 loop reads CASSLYMTGDNSPLHF. The CDR3 bases are TGCGCCAGCAGCTTGTACATGACAGGGGATAATTCACCCCTCCACTTT.

This clonotype was recorded many times. The chain joins TRBV20-1 to TRBJ2-3; possibly TRBD2 for D (5 bases). Germline V gene data show CDR1 as DFQATT and CDR2 as SNEGSKA (reference sequence). The ends were cut back, 7 bases at V and 3 bases at J, with 17 bases in the middle. The CDR3 is 14 amino acids. CDR3 coding DNA: TGCAGTGTCCACCGGGGTCCGAGGACAGATACGCAGTATTTT. Its translation: CSVHRGPRTDTQYF.

The chain has TRBV6-1 and TRBJ2-1, with 7 nucleotides matching TRBD2. Germline V gives CDR1 MNHNS, CDR2 SASEGT. The CDR3 has 14 amino acids. V was pared by 8 bases and J by 1 base, with 5 bases of the junction left unmatched. The DNA for the CDR3 is TGTGCCAGCCCCGCGGGGGTTTCCTACAATGAGCAGTTCTTC. Residues: CASPAGVSYNEQFF.

Only a few counts were recorded for this clonotype. The rearrangement links TRBV6-6 to TRBJ2-3, with unresolved D. The V gene lost 2 bases and the J gene lost 5 bases, with 8 bases spanning the gap. Germline loops: CDR1 MNHNY, CDR2 SVGAGI (reference sequence). This CDR3 has 13 residues. DNA for the CDR3: TGTGCCAGCAGTTACGTCAGCGAAGATACGCAGTATTTT. Translated: CASSYVSEDTQYF.

The rearrangement joins TRBV20-1 to TRBJ2-5; D unresolved. Per germline, CDR1 DFQATT and CDR2 SNEGSKA (reference sequence). Trimming removed 4 bases from V and 3 bases from J, with 15 bases in between. The CDR3 covers 14 residues. The chain's CDR3 is CSATRRGPKETQYF. The CDR3 DNA follows: TGCAGTGCTACCCGGCGCGGCCCAAAAGAGACCCAGTACTTC.

This clonotype showed up many times. The chain combines TRBV11-2 with TRBJ2-7; D unclear. The V end lost 5 bases, the J end lost 2 bases, and 10 bases lay between the germline ends. The germline CDR1 and CDR2 sequences are SGHAT and FQNNGV. The CDR3 consists of 13 residues. The CDR3 bases are TGTGCCAGCAGCCCCGGATTCACCTACGAGCAGTACTTC. It is translated as CASSPGFTYEQYF.

This clonotype was found many times. The chain carries TRBV4-2 and TRBJ1-2; D uncertain. CDR3 length: 16 amino acids. The germline gives CDR1 LGHNA, CDR2 YNFKEQ. V dropped 4 bases and J dropped 1 base, with 16 bases sitting between them. The CDR3 protein is CASSLNSGDINYGYTF. Written as DNA, the CDR3 is TGTGCCAGCAGCCTGAACTCAGGAGACATTAACTATGGCTACACCTTC.

Many counts were recorded for this clonotype. The chain uses TRBV29-1 and TRBJ2-1; the match to TRBD1 covers 7 bases. The V gene end was trimmed by 8 bases and the J gene end by 5 bases; junction bases not matched to a gene: 15. CDR3 length: 15 residues. The germline gives CDR1 SQVTM, CDR2 ANQGSEA. This CDR3 is CSYTGPGQRHNEQFF. CDR3 DNA sequence: TGCAGCTACACAGGACCGGGACAGAGACACAATGAGCAGTTCTTC.

This clonotype appeared many times. The chain is built from TRBV7-9 and TRBJ1-5; 10 nucleotides agree with TRBD1. Germline V gives CDR1 SEHNR, CDR2 FQNEAQ (reference sequence). The CDR3 covers 16 residues. The V gene end was trimmed by 2 bases and the J gene end by 2 bases; junction bases not matched to a gene: 3. CDR3 sequence (DNA): TGTGCCAGCAGCTTATGGGACAGGGGAGGCAATCAGCCCCAGCATTTT. This sequence encodes CASSLWDRGGNQPQHF.

This clonotype was seen repeatedly, ten times or more. The V call is TRBV27, the J call TRBJ2-3, with 13 bases matching TRBD2. This CDR3 spans 16 amino acids. Trimming at V came to 4 bases and at J to 4 bases, leaving 5 bases not matched to a gene. Germline CDR1 and CDR2: MNHEY and SMNVEV (reference sequence). DNA of the CDR3: TGTGCCAGCAGTTCGGGACTAGCGGGATGGGCAGATACGCAGTATTTT. Translating gives CASSSGLAGWADTQYF.

This clonotype has at least ten counts. The chain couples TRBV5-1 to TRBJ1-2; the match to TRBD1 covers 9 bases. The CDR3 is 14 residues long. From germline, CDR1 is SGHRS and CDR2 YFSETQ. With V trimmed by 4 bases and J by 3 bases, 4 bases remained unmatched. Written as DNA, the CDR3 is TGCGCCAGCAGCCAGGACAGGGGTGACTATGGCTACACCTTC. Residues: CASSQDRGDYGYTF.

The chain has TRBV7-4 and TRBJ2-1, with D tentatively TRBD2 (6 bases). The germline V and J ends were trimmed by 9 bases and 7 bases, with 10 bases remaining between them. In germline, CDR1 is SGHVT, CDR2 SQSDAQ. CDR3 length: 11 residues. The CDR3 loop is CAREGRNEQFF. The CDR3 DNA reads as TGTGCCAGGGAGGGCCGGAATGAGCAGTTCTTC.

This clonotype has ten or more counts. J is TRBJ2-7 and V is TRBV11-2; 7 bases align to TRBD1. Germline trimming cut 5 bases from V and 5 bases from J; bases unmatched to any gene: 15. This CDR3 has 16 residues. From germline, CDR1 is SGHAT and CDR2 FQNNGV. This chain's CDR3 is CASSTLRGRIVHEQYF. In DNA, the CDR3 is TGTGCCAGCAGCACCCTAAGGGGGCGCATCGTCCACGAGCAGTACTTC.

This clonotype was recorded at least ten times. The chain recombines TRBV10-3 with TRBJ2-7; 12 bases agree with TRBD2. Per germline, CDR1 ENHRY and CDR2 SYGVKD. The CDR3 totals 17 residues. With 5 bases clipped from V and 1 base from J, the junction kept 9 bases outside the gene matches. CDR3 in amino acids: CAISKTSGGENSYEQYF. The CDR3 DNA is TGTGCCATCAGTAAGACTAGCGGGGGTGAAAATTCCTACGAGCAGTACTTC.

The J gene is TRBJ2-2, the V gene TRBV28; D might be TRBD1 or TRBD2, each matching 5 bases. CDR1 is MDHEN and CDR2 is SYDVKM in the germline V gene. The CDR3 runs to 16 residues. Trimming pared 5 bases from V and 7 bases from J, leaving 20 bases between. The CDR3 nucleotides are TGTGCCAGCAGTCAATTTACGGGGCGAGGATTCGGGGAGCTGTTTTTT. Its protein product is CASSQFTGRGFGELFF.

As to this clonotype: An end of the junction differs from the germline gene, which may be a read error. The chain carries TRBV4-1 and TRBJ2-2; 9 nucleotides agree with TRBD1. The CDR3 is 16 amino acids. Germline-derived CDR1 and CDR2 are MGHRA and YSYEKL. CDR3 sequence: CASSQSDRGNPGEPFF. Written as DNA, the CDR3 is TGCGCCAGCAGCCAATCGGACAGGGGAAATCCCGGGGAGCCGTTTTTT.

The sample holds a few counts of this clonotype. The V and J genes are TRBV5-1 and TRBJ2-3; D perhaps matches TRBD1 (6 bases). V was pared by 3 bases and J by 0 bases, with 11 bases between. Germline values: CDR1 SGHRS, CDR2 YFSETQ. The CDR3 sequence is 15 residues long. CDR3 sequence: CASSSPRGSTDTQYF. As DNA, the CDR3 is TGCGCCAGCAGCTCACCCAGGGGAAGCACAGATACGCAGTATTTT.

This clonotype was counted at least ten times. The chain employs TRBV19 and TRBJ2-1, with 8 bases aligning to TRBD1. Trimming took 7 bases from V and 7 from J; bases not matched to a gene: 9. Germline-derived CDR1 and CDR2 are LNHDA and SQIVND (reference sequence). This CDR3 contains 14 residues. CDR3 region: CASTDRGDSNEQFF. The CDR3 DNA is TGTGCCAGTACTGACAGGGGTGATTCGAATGAGCAGTTCTTC.

In its sample, this clonotype was seen many times. The V gene is TRBV6-6, the J gene TRBJ2-1; D gene ambiguous. Per germline, CDR1 MNHNY and CDR2 SVGAGI (reference sequence). V was shortened by 2 bases and J by 4 bases, with 12 bases between the two germline ends. The CDR3 extends over 15 amino acids. The CDR3 loop reads CASSYPLTDYNEQFF. The CDR3, as DNA: TGTGCCAGCAGTTACCCCCTTACCGATTACAATGAGCAGTTCTTC.

This clonotype has only a few counts. The V gene is TRBV5-1, the J gene TRBJ2-7, with TRBD2 matching over 9 bases. J lost 4 bases, V lost 5 bases, and 4 bases had no gene match. Germline CDR1 and CDR2: SGHRS and YFSETQ. There are 13 residues in the CDR3. The CDR3 here is CASSSGSQYEQYF. The CDR3 coding sequence is TGCGCCAGCAGTAGCGGGAGTCAATACGAGCAGTACTTC.

The sample holds many counts of this clonotype. This chain links TRBV12-3 or TRBV12-4 with TRBJ1-4; 11 bases fit TRBD1. The CDR3 loop spans 14 amino acids. Unmatched junction bases numbered 3, after V lost 4 bases and J lost 8 bases. The CDR3 DNA sequence: TGTGCCAGCAGTTCGGGACAGGGGGGAGAAAAACTGTTTTTT. Translated, it gives CASSSGQGGEKLFF.

This clonotype was found many times. This chain's CDR3 is CASSLVPGAEAFF. The CDR3 DNA sequence: TGCGCCAGCAGCTTGGTCCCAGGGGCAGAAGCTTTCTTT. The chain couples TRBV5-1 to TRBJ1-1, with D perhaps matching TRBD1 (6 bases). With 0 bases removed from V and 8 bases from J, the gap between germline ends came to 11 bases. Germline V gene data show CDR1 as SGHRS and CDR2 as YFSETQ. The CDR3 extends over 13 amino acids.

In its sample, this clonotype was seen many times. The chain carries TRBV7-3 and TRBJ2-7; TRBD2 might be the D (5 bases). Germline-derived CDR1 and CDR2 are SGHTA and FQGTGA. This CDR3 spans 17 amino acids. The ends were cut back, 5 bases at V and 6 bases at J, with 26 bases in the middle. CDR3 sequence reads: CASSVREEEVGVGEQYF. The DNA for the CDR3 is TGTGCCAGCAGCGTCAGAGAGGAGGAGGTGGGAGTCGGCGAGCAGTACTTC.

This clonotype was seen many times. The rearrangement uses TRBV2 and TRBJ1-5, with 9 bases aligning to TRBD1. With 9 bases clipped from V and 5 bases from J, the junction kept 5 bases outside the gene matches. Germline CDR1 and CDR2: SNHLY and FYNNEI. This CDR3 region has 13 residues. The CDR3 nucleotides read TGTGCCAGTAAGGGACAGGGCGATCAGCCCCAGCATTTT. Residues: CASKGQGDQPQHF.

CDR3 in DNA: TGTGCCAGCAGGCGGGACTCCTACAATGAGCAGTTCTTC. Protein sequence: CASRRDSYNEQFF. This chain joins TRBV27 and TRBJ2-1; TRBD2 is a possible D gene (6 bases). From germline, CDR1 is MNHEY and CDR2 SMNVEV (reference sequence). V was shortened by 6 bases and J by 0 bases, with 6 bases between the two germline ends. The CDR3 is 13 amino acids.

At least ten counts were recorded for this clonotype. The chain links TRBV12-3 or TRBV12-4 to TRBJ2-3; no clear D. This CDR3 region has 12 residues. V was cut by 7 bases and J by 5 bases, with 10 bases left in between. Written as DNA, the CDR3 is TGTGCCAGCACCTACCGTCGAGATACGCAGTATTTT. This sequence encodes CASTYRRDTQYF.

V is TRBV28 and J is TRBJ2-1; 8 nucleotides align to TRBD2. The CDR3 runs to 12 residues. The V segment lost 5 bases and the J segment 8 bases; nucleotides outside the gene matches: 2. Per germline, CDR1 MDHEN and CDR2 SYDVKM. The DNA for the CDR3 is TGTGCCAGCAGTACCGGGGGGGATGAGCAGTTCTTC. It specifies CASSTGGDEQFF.

This clonotype has a count of ten or more. The chain carries TRBV5-4 and TRBJ2-7; possible D gene TRBD1, 5 bases. The CDR3 has 14 amino acids. Trimming removed 7 bases at V and 5 bases at J, with 19 bases between. Germline-derived CDR1 and CDR2 are SGHNT and YYREEE (reference sequence). The CDR3 loop is CASGSFRAMDEQYF. CDR3 coding DNA: TGTGCCAGCGGGTCCTTCAGGGCTATGGACGAGCAGTACTTC.

The table lists this clonotype with many counts. The chain couples TRBV20-1 to TRBJ2-3, with 12 bases lining up with TRBD2. Trimming took 1 base from V and 4 from J; bases not matched to a gene: 3. Germline values: CDR1 DFQATT, CDR2 SNEGSKA (reference sequence). This CDR3 has 15 residues. The CDR3 DNA sequence: TGCAGTGCTAGAGCTAGCGGGAGGGGGTCAGATACGCAGTATTTT. This gives the protein CSARASGRGSDTQYF.

This clonotype appeared many times. The CDR3 region has the DNA TGTGCCAGCAGTTTAGAGGTTAACTATGGCTACACCTTC. It encodes CASSLEVNYGYTF. The chain employs TRBV12-3 or TRBV12-4 and TRBJ1-2; no clear D. This CDR3 contains 13 residues. V was shortened by 1 base and J by 1 base, with 4 bases between the two germline ends.